This T cell receptor (beta chain) was profiled in a study of blood T cell repertoires in COVID-19. Turning to the study itself: The United States, Italy and Spain provided the acute and convalescent COVID-19 samples. Sources were T cells, B-cell-depleted T cells, or PBMCs; the material itself was cDNA or gDNA.

Only a few counts were recorded for this clone. Original methodology: Amplifying reference gene primers gave estimates of nucleated cell counts. Sequenced by immunoSEQ multiplex PCR; TCRdb stores in-frame clones only, minus some. From that table come the V and J calls and clone size; the DNA was used to work out D and trimming. The sample records 150,000 to 200,000 clones, roughly four fifths being singletons. The length of the CDR3 is 14 residues. The V end was cut by 4 bases, the J end by 3 bases, with 13 bases between. Looked up from germline, CDR1 is SGHDT and CDR2 is YYEEEE. This TCR was recovered from a woman aged 25-40 years with acute or convalescent COVID-19. Specimen: peripheral blood. This chain links TRBV5-6 with TRBJ1-1, with D unresolved. CDR3 protein: CASSLPHEDTEAFF. In DNA form, the CDR3 reads TGTGCCAGCAGCCTACCCCATGAGGACACTGAAGCTTTCTTT.